Listed here are 15 T cell receptor beta chains from one sample, sequenced in a study of cytotoxic CD8 clonotypes in ibrutinib-treated CLL. Assay used: immunoSEQ multiplex PCR; TCRdb lists only in-frame clones, some missing. The table lists 150,000 or so clones, 80% of them singletons, with 7.6% in the top ten. The sample consisted of PBMCs, taken after 36 months of ibrutinib treatment. Source of these receptors: a human donor with chronic lymphocytic leukemia.

The chain recombines TRBV6-1 with TRBJ1-5, with a possible D match to TRBD1 (6 bases). From germline, CDR1 is MNHNS and CDR2 SASEGT. The V end was cut by 7 bases, the J end by 5 bases, with 15 bases between. This CDR3 is built from 14 residues. Here the CDR3 DNA reads TGTGCCAGCACCGGGACACGGCGAGATCAGCCCCAGCATTTT. This sequence encodes CASTGTRRDQPQHF.

The chain joins TRBV5-1 to TRBJ2-3; weak D call: TRBD1 (5 bases). There are 14 residues in the CDR3. The V gene lost 1 base and the J gene lost 8 bases, with 14 bases spanning the gap. The germline gives CDR1 SGHRS, CDR2 YFSETQ. CDR3 nucleotide sequence: TGCGCCAGCAGCTTGCCAGGGCCTGACGGTACGCAGTATTTT. This codes for CASSLPGPDGTQYF. Full variable domain (rest looked up from reference TRBV5-1 and TRBJ2-3): KAGVTQTPRYLIKTRGQQVTLSCSPISGHRSVSWYQQTPGQGLQFLFEYFSETQRNKGNFPGRFSGRQFSNSRSEMNVSTLELGDSALYLCASSLPGPDGTQYFGPGTRLTVL.

This chain uses TRBV5-1 with TRBJ2-4, with unresolved D. Germline CDR1 is SGHRS and CDR2 is YFSETQ. V was shortened by 4 bases and J by 0 bases, with 14 bases between the two germline ends. The CDR3 runs to 16 residues. CDR3 in amino acids: CASSVGVELAKNIQYF. CDR3 DNA sequence: TGCGCCAGCAGCGTTGGGGTGGAGCTAGCCAAAAACATTCAGTACTTC.

Only a few counts were recorded for this clone. The rearrangement uses TRBV4-1 and TRBJ1-4; TRBD1 might be the D (5 bases). The CDR3 is 14 amino acids. Per the germline V gene, CDR1 is MGHRA and CDR2 is YSYEKL. V gave up 1 base and J gave up 8 bases, with 11 bases separating them. CDR3 bases: TGCGCCAGCAGCCAAGTGGACAATGGGGAAAAACTGTTTTTT. Residues: CASSQVDNGEKLFF.

The chain carries TRBV7-2 and TRBJ2-7; no definite D call. Germline V gives CDR1 SGHTA, CDR2 FQGNSA. V was trimmed by 0 bases and J by 5 bases, leaving 11 bases between them. The length of the CDR3 is 14 residues. CDR3 sequence: CASSLAIRLNEQYF. CDR3 nucleotides: TGTGCCAGCAGCTTAGCGATCCGACTGAACGAGCAGTACTTC. The full variable domain, its missing parts supplied by reference TRBV7-2 and TRBJ2-7, is GAGVSQSPSNKVTEKGKDVELRCDPISGHTALYWYRQSLGQGLEFLIYFQGNSAPDKSGLPSDRFSAERTGGSVSTLTIQRTQQEDSAVYLCASSLAIRLNEQYFGPGTRLTVT.

The J gene is TRBJ2-7, the V gene TRBV7-9; D remains unclear. The germline V gene has CDR1 SEHNR and CDR2 FQNEAQ (reference sequence). V dropped 5 bases and J dropped 3 bases, with 5 bases sitting between them. The CDR3 extends over 11 amino acids. As DNA, the CDR3 is TGTGCCAGCAGCCTTAACTACGAGCAGTACTTC. Its protein product is CASSLNYEQYF.

The chain couples TRBV29-1 to TRBJ1-3; D gene ambiguous. CDR1 is SQVTM and CDR2 is ANQGSEA in the germline V gene. Between the trimmed V and J ends, which lost 0 bases and 4 bases, there was a span of 4 bases. The CDR3 runs to 12 residues. Here the CDR3 DNA reads TGCAGCGTTGAAGACGGGGGAAACACCATATATTTT. As protein: CSVEDGGNTIYF. Drawing the rest from reference TRBV29-1 and TRBJ1-3, the complete variable domain is SAVISQKPSRDICQRGTSLTIQCQVDSQVTMMFWYRQQPGQSLTLIATANQGSEATYESGFVIDKFPISRPNLTFSTLTVSNMSPEDSSIYLCSVEDGGNTIYFGEGSWLTVV.

This clone was picked up a small number of times. The rearrangement uses TRBV19 and TRBJ2-1; 11 bases line up with TRBD1. Germline CDR1 reads LNHDA; CDR2 reads SQIVND (reference sequence). J gave up 3 bases and V 4 bases, and 2 bases lay outside the gene matches. This CDR3 has 15 residues. The CDR3 sequence: CASSTGTGGYNEQFF. The CDR3 region has the DNA TGTGCCAGTAGTACGGGGACAGGGGGCTACAATGAGCAGTTCTTC. Full variable domain (remainder filled in from reference TRBV19 and TRBJ2-1): DGGITQSPKYLFRKEGQNVTLSCEQNLNHDAMYWYRQDPGQGLRLIYYSQIVNDFQKGDIAEGYSVSREKKESFPLTVTSAQKNPTAFYLCASSTGTGGYNEQFFGPGTRLTVL.

The chain carries TRBV5-1 and TRBJ2-2, with 8 bases fitting TRBD1. This CDR3 spans 15 amino acids. The germline gives CDR1 SGHRS, CDR2 YFSETQ. Losses at the gene ends were 5 bases for V and 8 bases for J; bases not matched to a gene: 11. CDR3 nucleotide sequence: TGCGCCAGCAGTTACGGACAGGGTTTAAGTGGGGAGCTGTTTTTT. Protein product: CASSYGQGLSGELFF.

There are a few counts of this clone. This chain links TRBV11-3 with TRBJ1-1; D uncertain. Germline loops: CDR1 SGHNT, CDR2 YENEEA. The CDR3 spans 13 residues. Trimming cost V 2 bases and J 4 bases, with 8 bases left between them. The chain's CDR3 is CASSLRSATEAFF. The DNA of the CDR3 is TGTGCCAGCAGCTTAAGATCGGCCACTGAAGCTTTCTTT.

This chain joins TRBV30 and TRBJ2-3, with D tentatively TRBD1 or TRBD2 (5 bases each). The ends were cut back, 8 bases at V and 3 bases at J, with 15 bases in the middle. This CDR3 has 13 amino acids. The germline CDR1 and CDR2 sequences are GTSNPN and SVGIG (reference sequence). CDR3: CALNLGGTDTQYF. For the CDR3, the DNA is TGTGCCCTTAACCTTGGGGGAACAGATACGCAGTATTTT.

This clone has more than one count but fewer than ten. The chain combines TRBV5-1 with TRBJ1-2; 8 nucleotides agree with TRBD1. Germline V gives CDR1 SGHRS, CDR2 YFSETQ. The ends lost 4 bases at V and 2 bases at J; junction bases unmatched: 13. The CDR3 totals 17 residues. The CDR3 DNA reads as TGCGCCAGCAGCCCGCAACAGGGGGTAGGCTTAAACTATGGCTACACCTTC. Protein: CASSPQQGVGLNYGYTF.

This chain connects TRBV18 to TRBJ2-2, with TRBD2 as a possible D gene (6 bases). The CDR3 extends over 18 amino acids. CDR1 is KGHSH and CDR2 is LQKENI in the germline V gene. The V and J ends lost 1 base and 0 bases respectively, with 15 bases between them. In DNA form, the CDR3 reads TGTGCCAGCTCACCACGTCAGAGTAGCGGAACGAACACCGGGGAGCTGTTTTTT. As protein: CASSPRQSSGTNTGELFF.

This rearrangement joins TRBV7-8 to TRBJ2-1; 10 positions agree with TRBD2. This CDR3 spans 14 amino acids. CDR1 is SGHVS and CDR2 is FQNEAQ in the germline V gene. Trimming removed 5 bases from V and 7 bases from J; junction bases left unmatched: 5. The CDR3 loop reads CASSEGLALNEQFF. DNA of the CDR3: TGTGCCAGCAGCGAGGGACTAGCGTTAAATGAGCAGTTCTTC. The full variable domain, its missing parts supplied by reference TRBV7-8 and TRBJ2-1, is GAGVSQSPRYKVAKRGQDVALRCDPISGHVSLFWYQQALGQGPEFLTYFQNEAQLDKSGLPSDRFFAERPEGSVSTLKIQRTQQEDSAVYLCASSEGLALNEQFFGPGTRLTVL.

The chain recombines TRBV30 with TRBJ1-1, with D hard to call. Germline loops: CDR1 GTSNPN, CDR2 SVGIG (reference sequence). Trimming stripped 0 bases from V and 2 bases from J, with 7 bases between. The CDR3 consists of 13 residues. The CDR3 sequence is CAWSVADNTEAFF. Written as DNA, the CDR3 is TGTGCCTGGAGTGTGGCGGATAACACTGAAGCTTTCTTT.